This T cell receptor (beta chain) was recorded in a study of CD8+ T cells in alopecia areata. Sample treatment: oral pan-JAK inhibitor, 5-10 mg twice daily. Sequencing used cDNA as its template, made by extracting RNA and reverse transcribing it. The assay was immunoSEQ multiplex PCR, and TCRdb's table has in-frame clones only and misses some. The table records 90,000 or so clones, roughly 40% of them present only once. Germline assignment: CDR1 SQVTM and CDR2 ANQGSEA. V dropped 0 bases and J dropped 6 bases, with 20 bases sitting between them. The CDR3 is 16 residues long. The TCR comes from a human donor with alopecia areata. This chain connects TRBV29-1 to TRBJ2-5, with TRBD2 as a possible D gene (7 bases). This specimen consisted of CD8+ T cells sorted from blood, obtained at week 24, from a patient treated with tofacitinib. CDR3 loop: CSVEDLGGGGLQTQYF. The CDR3 DNA reads as TGCAGCGTTGAAGATTTAGGAGGGGGAGGGCTTCAGACCCAGTACTTC.